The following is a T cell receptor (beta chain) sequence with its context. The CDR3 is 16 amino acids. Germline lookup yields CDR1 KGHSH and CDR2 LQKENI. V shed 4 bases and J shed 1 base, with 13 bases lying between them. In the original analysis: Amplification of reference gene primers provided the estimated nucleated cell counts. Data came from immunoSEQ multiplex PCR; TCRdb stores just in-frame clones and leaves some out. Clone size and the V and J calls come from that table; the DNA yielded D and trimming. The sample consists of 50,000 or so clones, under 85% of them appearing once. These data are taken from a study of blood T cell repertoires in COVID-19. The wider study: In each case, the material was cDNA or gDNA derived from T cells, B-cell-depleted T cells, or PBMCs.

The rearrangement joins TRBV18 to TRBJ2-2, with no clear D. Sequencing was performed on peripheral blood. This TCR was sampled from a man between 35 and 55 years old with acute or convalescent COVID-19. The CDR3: CASSRGGSMNTGELFF. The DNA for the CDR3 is TGTGCCAGCTCACGAGGCGGTTCCATGAACACCGGGGAGCTGTTTTTT.